Listed below are T cell receptor beta chains from one sample, sequenced in a study of beta chain features in type 1 diabetes. Sequenced by immunoSEQ multiplex PCR; TCRdb stores in-frame clones only, minus some. The sample has around 600,000 clones, around 12% seen once. Sequencing was performed on naive CD4+ T cells from blood. The receptor set was obtained from a man younger than 40 with type 1 diabetes. Both conserved end residues are part of each CDR3.

v_call	j_call	cdr3_aa
TRBV4-3	TRBJ1-4	CASSQEEGSEKLFF
TRBV11-1	TRBJ1-1	CASSPADSVGAFF
TRBV2	TRBJ1-4	CARRGDPNEKLFF
TRBV2	TRBJ1-1	CASSAQQGRTTEAFF
TRBV15	TRBJ2-3	CATSARQGSTDTQYF
TRBV14	TRBJ2-1	CASSHLTGYQEQFF
TRBV2	TRBJ2-6	CASSALASGANVLTF
TRBV6-5	TRBJ2-5	CASSHRDRARETQYF
TRBV5-1	TRBJ1-1	CASSLGGRATEAFF
TRBV5-4	TRBJ2-7	CASSWGSPPYEQYF